Below are 5 T cell receptor beta chains sequenced from a single sample in a study of patients and donors after allogeneic stem cell transplantation. Each CDR3 protein gets one entry after TCRdb re-called the RT-PCR reads with MiXCR. The sample records some 150,000 distinct CDR3 sequences, about 36% being singletons. The sequencing input was blood, either unsorted or a sorted T cell fraction (not recorded which). The receptors here all came from a human donor who was either an allogeneic HSCT recipient or a stem cell or donor lymphocyte infusion donor (not recorded which). It is not recorded whose cells these are; they may come from a transplant donor.

This clonotype has only a few counts. V and J are TRBV15 and TRBJ1-1; perhaps TRBD1 as D (6 bases). Germline-derived CDR1 and CDR2 are LNHNV and YYDKDF (reference sequence). V lost 2 bases, J lost 6 bases, and 16 bases lay in between. This CDR3 is built from 15 residues. The DNA for the CDR3 is TGTGCCACCAGCAGATCCGGGACACATCTCCCTGAAGCTTTCTTT. Its translation is CATSRSGTHLPEAFF.

The chain carries TRBV4-3 and TRBJ2-1; D call uncertain. V was trimmed by 1 base and J by 6 bases, leaving 7 bases between them. CDR3 size: 13 residues. Germline V gives CDR1 LGHNA, CDR2 YSLEER. CDR3 bases: TGCGCCAGCAGCCAAGGGCCAATCAATGAGCAGTTCTTC. It specifies CASSQGPINEQFF.

J is TRBJ1-2 and V is TRBV4-2, with 7 bases fitting TRBD1. The germline V gene has CDR1 LGHNA and CDR2 YNFKEQ. Trimming cost V 0 bases and J 4 bases; bases outside gene matches: 2. The CDR3 loop spans 14 amino acids. The CDR3 nucleotides read TGTGCCAGCAGCCAAGACAGGGGGGTCTATGGCTACACCTTC. It yields the protein CASSQDRGVYGYTF.

The chain recombines TRBV20-1 with TRBJ1-1, with D hard to call. Trimming removed 8 bases from V and 1 base from J, with 14 bases in between. The germline CDR1 and CDR2 sequences are DFQATT and SNEGSKA (reference sequence). The CDR3 covers 13 residues. The CDR3 sequence is CSPQWFENTEAFF. The CDR3, as DNA: TGCAGTCCCCAGTGGTTCGAGAACACTGAAGCTTTCTTT.

This clonotype was seen only a few times. The chain is built from TRBV11-2 and TRBJ1-3; the D gene is possibly TRBD1 (5 bases). This CDR3 has 17 amino acids. Per germline, CDR1 SGHAT and CDR2 FQNNGV. V gave up 10 bases and J gave up 0 bases, with 22 bases separating them. DNA of the CDR3: TGTGCCACCCGGGACCGGAGGCAGGCAGCCTCTGGAAACACCATATATTTT. This translates into CATRDRRQAASGNTIYF.